These T cell receptor beta chains were read from a single sample in a study of T cells after yellow fever vaccination. TCRdb redid the calling of the 5' RACE reads with MiXCR, one entry per CDR3 protein. The table records approximately 300,000 distinct CDR3 sequences, over 8.5% of them present only once. Sequencing used CD4+ T cells sorted from PBMCs, obtained 45 days after the yellow fever booster vaccination. These receptors all stem from a man aged 18 to 29 who received the YFV17D yellow fever vaccine. The CDR3 runs from the conserved cysteine through the conserved F or W. The D gene is left open where the match is weak. The size entry is marked missing in some rows and otherwise reads once, few, many or a size class.

V gene: TRBV29-1
clone size: .
J gene: TRBJ2-3
D gene: .
CDR3 protein: CSVALYFTDTQYF
CDR3 DNA: TGCAGCGTTGCTCTGTACTTCACAGATACGCAGTATTTT

V gene: TRBV2
clone size: .
J gene: TRBJ2-5
D gene: TRBD2
CDR3 protein: CASSEAAGGQETQYF
CDR3 DNA: TGTGCCAGCAGTGAAGCGGCGGGGGGGCAAGAGACCCAGTACTTC

V gene: TRBV4-2
clone size: few
J gene: TRBJ2-5
D gene: .
CDR3 protein: CASSLQRQVAETQYF
CDR3 DNA: TGTGCCAGCAGCCTCCAGCGACAGGTCGCGGAGACCCAGTACTTC

V gene: TRBV6-6
clone size: few
J gene: TRBJ1-3
D gene: .
CDR3 protein: CASSYGTLSGNTIYF
CDR3 DNA: TGTGCCAGCAGTTACGGTACCCTCTCTGGAAACACCATATATTTT

V gene: TRBV29-1
clone size: many
J gene: TRBJ2-3
D gene: .
CDR3 protein: CSVGLVTTDTQYF
CDR3 DNA: TGCAGCGTCGGATTAGTTACGACAGATACGCAGTATTTT

V gene: TRBV19
clone size: many
J gene: TRBJ1-1
D gene: .
CDR3 protein: CASLKSTEAFF
CDR3 DNA: TGTGCCAGTCTGAAGAGCACTGAAGCTTTCTTT

V gene: TRBV28
clone size: few
J gene: TRBJ2-1
D gene: .
CDR3 protein: CASSSGMGGRRNEQFF
CDR3 DNA: TGTGCCAGCAGTTCCGGTATGGGGGGCCGTCGGAATGAGCAGTTCTTC

V gene: TRBV12-3/TRBV12-4
clone size: few
J gene: TRBJ2-2
D gene: .
CDR3 protein: CASSYGAGQTGELFF
CDR3 DNA: TGTGCCAGCAGTTACGGGGCAGGGCAAACCGGGGAGCTGTTTTTT

V gene: TRBV12-3/TRBV12-4
clone size: .
J gene: TRBJ1-5
D gene: TRBD1
CDR3 protein: CASSEQGTNQPQHF
CDR3 DNA: TGTGCCAGCAGTGAACAGGGGACCAATCAGCCCCAGCATTTT

V gene: TRBV5-4
clone size: .
J gene: TRBJ1-6
D gene: TRBD1
CDR3 protein: CASSLDRGVRSPLHF
CDR3 DNA: TGTGCCAGCAGCTTGGACAGGGGAGTACGCTCACCCCTCCACTTT

V gene: TRBV5-4
clone size: few
J gene: TRBJ2-2
D gene: .
CDR3 protein: CASSEGPTNTGELFF
CDR3 DNA: TGTGCCAGCAGCGAGGGACCGACGAACACCGGGGAGCTGTTTTTT

V gene: TRBV6-2/TRBV6-3
clone size: few
J gene: TRBJ1-5
D gene: .
CDR3 protein: CASSYGNFNQPQHF
CDR3 DNA: TGTGCCAGCAGTTACGGGAATTTTAATCAGCCCCAGCATTTT

V gene: TRBV20-1
clone size: .
J gene: TRBJ2-7
D gene: .
CDR3 protein: CSARDRGNYEQYF
CDR3 DNA: TGCAGTGCTAGAGATCGCGGGAACTACGAGCAGTACTTC

V gene: TRBV6-2/TRBV6-3
clone size: .
J gene: TRBJ2-3
D gene: TRBD2
CDR3 protein: CAVSGDVADTQYF
CDR3 DNA: TGTGCCGTAAGCGGGGATGTAGCAGATACGCAGTATTTT

V gene: TRBV30
clone size: many
J gene: TRBJ2-5
D gene: .
CDR3 protein: CAWRPPTGETQYF
CDR3 DNA: TGTGCCTGGAGGCCCCCGACTGGAGAGACCCAGTACTTC

V gene: TRBV4-2
clone size: few
J gene: TRBJ1-1
D gene: TRBD1
CDR3 protein: CASSLPGQGADLNTEAFF
CDR3 DNA: TGTGCCAGCAGCCTACCGGGACAGGGGGCGGATTTGAACACTGAAGCTTTCTTT

V gene: TRBV5-1
clone size: many
J gene: TRBJ1-1
D gene: .
CDR3 protein: CASRIRLGTNTEAFF
CDR3 DNA: TGCGCCAGCAGGATTCGCTTGGGGACCAACACTGAAGCTTTCTTT

V gene: TRBV7-9
clone size: few
J gene: TRBJ1-6
D gene: TRBD1
CDR3 protein: CASSFDRAENNSPLHF
CDR3 DNA: TGTGCCAGCAGCTTTGACAGGGCCGAGAATAATTCACCCCTCCACTTT

V gene: TRBV6-2/TRBV6-3
clone size: .
J gene: TRBJ1-5
D gene: .
CDR3 protein: CASTTLHNQPQHF
CDR3 DNA: TGTGCCAGCACAACGCTTCACAATCAGCCCCAGCATTTT

V gene: TRBV12-3/TRBV12-4
clone size: .
J gene: TRBJ1-2
D gene: .
CDR3 protein: CASTLDRYYGYTF
CDR3 DNA: TGTGCCAGCACCCTGGACAGATACTATGGCTACACCTTC

V gene: TRBV5-1
clone size: .
J gene: TRBJ1-4
D gene: .
CDR3 protein: CASSPASTNEKLFF
CDR3 DNA: TGCGCCAGCTCCCCGGCCTCAACTAATGAAAAACTGTTTTTT

V gene: TRBV29-1
clone size: .
J gene: TRBJ2-5
D gene: .
CDR3 protein: CSVGPGSSETQYF
CDR3 DNA: TGCAGCGTTGGTCCCGGGAGCTCGGAGACCCAGTACTTC

V gene: TRBV5-1
clone size: .
J gene: TRBJ2-7
D gene: TRBD1
CDR3 protein: CASSTLDRGDEQYF
CDR3 DNA: TGCGCCAGCAGCACCCTCGACAGGGGGGACGAGCAGTACTTC

V gene: TRBV6-5
clone size: few
J gene: TRBJ1-1
D gene: TRBD1
CDR3 protein: CASSYRLQGKNEAFF
CDR3 DNA: TGTGCCAGCAGTTACAGGTTACAGGGGAAAAATGAAGCTTTCTTT

V gene: TRBV7-9
clone size: many
J gene: TRBJ1-5
D gene: .
CDR3 protein: CASSWDFNQPQHF
CDR3 DNA: TGTGCCAGCAGCTGGGATTTCAATCAGCCCCAGCATTTT

V gene: TRBV27
clone size: few
J gene: TRBJ1-2
D gene: .
CDR3 protein: CASRVWDYGYTF
CDR3 DNA: TGTGCCAGCCGGGTGTGGGACTATGGCTACACCTTC

V gene: TRBV12-3/TRBV12-4
clone size: .
J gene: TRBJ2-3
D gene: TRBD1
CDR3 protein: CASSSGGSNPDTQYF
CDR3 DNA: TGTGCCAGCAGTTCAGGGGGTTCGAATCCAGATACGCAGTATTTT

V gene: TRBV9
clone size: few
J gene: TRBJ1-1
D gene: .
CDR3 protein: CASSVALGHTEAFF
CDR3 DNA: TGTGCCAGCAGCGTAGCATTGGGGCACACTGAAGCTTTCTTT

V gene: TRBV6-5
clone size: .
J gene: TRBJ1-6
D gene: TRBD1
CDR3 protein: CASRPGDRDNSPLHF
CDR3 DNA: TGTGCCAGCAGACCCGGGGACAGGGACAATTCACCCCTCCACTTT

V gene: TRBV7-2
clone size: once
J gene: TRBJ1-1
D gene: TRBD1
CDR3 protein: CASSSPGTGLVEAFF
CDR3 DNA: TGTGCCAGCAGCAGTCCCGGGACAGGGTTAGTCGAAGCTTTCTTT

V gene: TRBV28
clone size: few
J gene: TRBJ2-5
D gene: .
CDR3 protein: CASSLLAETQYF
CDR3 DNA: TGTGCCAGCAGTTTACTGGCGGAGACCCAGTACTTC

V gene: TRBV12-3/TRBV12-4
clone size: few
J gene: TRBJ2-1
D gene: .
CDR3 protein: CASSLLGGYNEQFF
CDR3 DNA: TGTGCCAGCAGTTTGCTGGGGGGTTACAATGAGCAGTTCTTC

V gene: TRBV20-1
clone size: few
J gene: TRBJ1-2
D gene: .
CDR3 protein: CSARGTDYNYGYTF
CDR3 DNA: TGCAGTGCTAGGGGGACGGATTATAACTATGGCTACACCTTC

V gene: TRBV2
clone size: .
J gene: TRBJ1-1
D gene: TRBD1
CDR3 protein: CASSVQGGGTEAFF
CDR3 DNA: TGTGCCAGCAGTGTACAGGGGGGGGGCACTGAAGCTTTCTTT

V gene: TRBV20-1
clone size: many
J gene: TRBJ2-1
D gene: TRBD1
CDR3 protein: CSAPLRDRGNNEQFF
CDR3 DNA: TGCAGTGCTCCACTCCGGGACAGGGGGAACAATGAGCAGTTCTTC

V gene: TRBV3-1
clone size: few
J gene: TRBJ2-1
D gene: TRBD2
CDR3 protein: CASSQFSGGANEQFF
CDR3 DNA: TGTGCCAGCAGCCAATTTAGCGGGGGGGCCAATGAGCAGTTCTTC

V gene: TRBV6-6
clone size: few
J gene: TRBJ2-3
D gene: .
CDR3 protein: CASISDTYTDTQYF
CDR3 DNA: TGTGCCAGCATTTCCGACACCTACACAGATACGCAGTATTTT

V gene: TRBV4-2
clone size: few
J gene: TRBJ2-7
D gene: TRBD2
CDR3 protein: CASSPAGSSGGVYGYEQYF
CDR3 DNA: TGTGCCAGCAGCCCAGCCGGTTCTAGCGGGGGAGTTTACGGCTACGAGCAGTACTTC

V gene: TRBV6-2/TRBV6-3
clone size: few
J gene: TRBJ2-1
D gene: .
CDR3 protein: CASRGPVTYNEQFF
CDR3 DNA: TGTGCCAGCCGGGGGCCCGTAACCTACAATGAGCAGTTCTTC

V gene: TRBV4-3
clone size: .
J gene: TRBJ1-3
D gene: .
CDR3 protein: CASSPGGDSGNTIYF
CDR3 DNA: TGCGCCAGCAGCCCAGGCGGGGACTCTGGAAACACCATATATTTT

V gene: TRBV30
clone size: .
J gene: TRBJ2-1
D gene: .
CDR3 protein: CAWSVQGRPFF
CDR3 DNA: TGTGCCTGGAGTGTACAGGGTCGGCCGTTCTTC

V gene: TRBV11-2
clone size: .
J gene: TRBJ2-1
D gene: TRBD1
CDR3 protein: CASSLGQGMEQFF
CDR3 DNA: TGTGCCAGCAGCTTAGGACAGGGGATGGAGCAGTTCTTC